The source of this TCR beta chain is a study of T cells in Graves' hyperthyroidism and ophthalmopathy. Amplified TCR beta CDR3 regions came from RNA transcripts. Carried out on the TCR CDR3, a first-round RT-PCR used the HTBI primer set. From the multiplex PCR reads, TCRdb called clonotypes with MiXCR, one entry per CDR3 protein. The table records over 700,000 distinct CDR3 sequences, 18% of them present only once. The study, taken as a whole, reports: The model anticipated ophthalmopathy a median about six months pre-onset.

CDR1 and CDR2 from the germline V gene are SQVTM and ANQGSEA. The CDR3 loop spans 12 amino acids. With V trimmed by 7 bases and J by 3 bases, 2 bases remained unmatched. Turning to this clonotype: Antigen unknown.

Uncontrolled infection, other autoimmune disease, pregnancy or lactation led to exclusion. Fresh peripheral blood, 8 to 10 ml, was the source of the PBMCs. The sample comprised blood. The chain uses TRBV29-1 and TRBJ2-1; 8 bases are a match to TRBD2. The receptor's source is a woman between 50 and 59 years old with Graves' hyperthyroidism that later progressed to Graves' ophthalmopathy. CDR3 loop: CSGGTSYNEQFF. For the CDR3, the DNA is TGCAGCGGGGGGACTAGCTACAATGAGCAGTTCTTC.